A selection of T cell receptor beta chains follows, all from one sample in a study of T cell responses to AZD1222 COVID-19 vaccine. Repertoires were generated with immunoSEQ multiplex PCR, while TCRdb's copy carries only in-frame clones and drops some. The table has around 60,000 clones, about 90% seen once. This specimen consisted of peripheral blood, obtained on day 0 of AZD1222 vaccination. These receptors originate from an adult in good health. Each CDR3 is given with its conserved first and last residue. D genes are given only for firm matches. Clone sizes are given selectively: once, few, many, or a class where the clone is expanded.

size,J,D,V,CDR3,DNA
-,TRBJ2-1,TRBD2,TRBV18,CASSPSKLAGGIYNEQFF,TGTGCCAGCTCACCCTCTAAACTAGCGGGGGGAATCTACAATGAGCAGTTCTTC
-,TRBJ1-2,TRBD1,TRBV7-9,CASSLGQGLNYGYTF,TGTGCCAGCAGCTTGGGACAGGGATTAAACTATGGCTACACCTTC
few,TRBJ1-2,TRBD1,TRBV6-5,CASSLTGGGYTF,TGTGCCAGCAGTTTAACAGGGGGTGGCTACACCTTC
-,TRBJ2-3,TRBD2,TRBV18,CASSPQPSGATDTQYF,TGTGCCAGCTCACCGCAACCTAGCGGGGCCACAGATACGCAGTATTTT
-,TRBJ2-7,-,TRBV12-3/TRBV12-4,CASSLAGSYEQYF,TGTGCCAGCAGTTTGGCGGGGTCCTACGAGCAGTACTTC
once,TRBJ2-3,TRBD2,TRBV19,CASSRGTSGTSTDTQYF,TGTGCCAGTAGTAGGGGGACTAGCGGCACTAGCACAGATACGCAGTATTTT
few,TRBJ1-2,TRBD1,TRBV7-3,CASSLGQGEGYTF,TGTGCCAGCAGCCTCGGACAGGGGGAAGGCTACACCTTC
-,TRBJ1-5,-,TRBV6-6,CASSYFSNQPQHF,TGTGCCAGCAGTTACTTCAGCAATCAGCCCCAGCATTTT
few,TRBJ2-1,-,TRBV9,CASSVGLNNEQFF,TGTGCCAGCAGCGTCGGACTGAACAATGAGCAGTTCTTC
-,TRBJ2-7,TRBD2,TRBV11-2,CASSLALAGDFYEQYF,TGTGCCAGCAGCTTAGCCCTAGCGGGGGACTTTTACGAGCAGTACTTC
-,TRBJ2-3,TRBD2,TRBV5-1,CASSLSPLAGDTTDTQYF,TGCGCCAGCAGCCTCTCACCTTTAGCGGGGGATACCACAGATACGCAGTATTTT
-,TRBJ1-1,-,TRBV19,CASSIVYLGGTEAFF,TGTGCCAGTAGTATAGTATACCTGGGGGGCACTGAAGCTTTCTTT
-,TRBJ1-3,-,TRBV19,CASSVTAKSGNTIYF,TGTGCCAGTAGTGTCACCGCCAAGTCTGGAAACACCATATATTTT
-,TRBJ1-2,-,TRBV3-1/TRBV3-2,CASSQDGGAYGYTF,TGTGCCAGCAGCCAAGATGGGGGGGCTTATGGCTACACCTTC
-,TRBJ1-6,-,TRBV19,CASRFISYNSPLHF,TGTGCCAGTAGATTCATCTCCTATAATTCACCCCTCCACTTT
-,TRBJ1-1,TRBD1,TRBV5-1,CASSYGQGGRNTEAFF,TGCGCCAGCAGCTATGGACAGGGCGGCCGGAACACTGAAGCTTTCTTT
once,TRBJ1-4,-,TRBV27,CASGSGLREKLFF,TGTGCCAGCGGTTCAGGGTTACGTGAAAAACTGTTTTTT
-,TRBJ1-5,TRBD1,TRBV5-8,CASRSGQLNQPQHF,TGTGCCAGCAGGTCGGGACAGCTTAATCAGCCCCAGCATTTT
-,TRBJ1-5,-,TRBV14,CASSQGGTGYQPQHF,TGTGCCAGCAGCCAAGGAGGTACAGGGTATCAGCCCCAGCATTTT
-,TRBJ1-2,-,TRBV12-3/TRBV12-4,CASSRGWNYGYTF,TGTGCCAGCAGTCGGGGGTGGAACTATGGCTACACCTTC
-,TRBJ1-6,-,TRBV5-1,CASSSPGQNSPLHF,TGCGCCAGCAGCTCACCCGGACAGAATTCACCCCTCCACTTT
-,TRBJ2-1,-,TRBV6-5,CASSWELVLFGEQFF,TGTGCCAGCAGTTGGGAACTAGTTCTCTTTGGTGAGCAGTTCTTC
-,TRBJ2-7,-,TRBV5-1,CASSLARGTYEQYF,TGCGCCAGCAGCTTGGCCCGGGGGACGTACGAGCAGTACTTC
once,TRBJ1-1,-,TRBV3-1/TRBV3-2,CASSPSRQNTEAFF,TGTGCCAGCAGTCCCAGCAGGCAGAACACTGAAGCTTTCTTT
once,TRBJ2-7,TRBD1,TRBV18,CASSPSTGPNEQYF,TGTGCCAGCTCACCCTCGACAGGGCCCAACGAGCAGTACTTC
-,TRBJ1-2,-,TRBV18,CASSPSDRNYGYTF,TGTGCCAGCTCACCATCTGACCGAAACTATGGCTACACCTTC
-,TRBJ1-1,-,TRBV5-4,CASSPRGRNTEAFF,TGTGCCAGCAGCCCCCGGGGCAGGAACACTGAAGCTTTCTTT
-,TRBJ2-1,-,TRBV7-3,CASSFRQSSYNEQFF,TGTGCCAGCAGCTTTCGACAGAGCTCCTACAATGAGCAGTTCTTC
once,TRBJ1-1,TRBD1,TRBV12-5,CASGTGQGATEAFF,TGTGCTAGTGGTACGGGACAGGGGGCCACTGAAGCTTTCTTT
-,TRBJ1-2,-,TRBV3-1/TRBV3-2,CASSQGGGGINYGYTF,TGTGCCAGCAGCCAAGGGGGAGGAGGGATTAACTATGGCTACACCTTC
-,TRBJ2-7,TRBD1,TRBV10-3,CAITAGQGAYEQYF,TGTGCCATCACGGCGGGACAGGGGGCCTACGAGCAGTACTTC
-,TRBJ2-2,TRBD1,TRBV3-1/TRBV3-2,CASSQRQGNTGELFF,TGTGCCAGCAGCCAAAGACAGGGGAACACCGGGGAGCTGTTTTTT
-,TRBJ2-7,TRBD1,TRBV11-2,CASSLVPGQMYEQYF,TGTGCCAGCAGCTTAGTCCCGGGACAGATGTACGAGCAGTACTTC
-,TRBJ2-7,-,TRBV12-3/TRBV12-4,CASSLGQYYEQYF,TGTGCCAGCAGTTTAGGGCAATACTACGAGCAGTACTTC
-,TRBJ1-4,-,TRBV5-1,CASSLAQGSNEKLFF,TGCGCCAGCAGCTTGGCCCAGGGCTCTAATGAAAAACTGTTTTTT
-,TRBJ2-5,-,TRBV9,CASSVAGAQETQYF,TGTGCCAGCAGCGTCGCGGGGGCCCAAGAGACCCAGTACTTC
-,TRBJ1-2,-,TRBV27,CASSLDRTDNYGYTF,TGTGCCAGCAGTTTAGATCGGACAGACAACTATGGCTACACCTTC
-,TRBJ1-1,-,TRBV7-3,CASSLQGLGTEAFF,TGTGCCAGCAGCTTGCAGGGGTTGGGCACTGAAGCTTTCTTT
once,TRBJ2-1,-,TRBV29-1,CSAAHTPLYNEQFF,TGCAGCGCTGCGCATACACCCCTTTACAATGAGCAGTTCTTC
once,TRBJ2-3,TRBD2,TRBV9,CASSFRLAGGDTQYF,TGTGCCAGCAGCTTCCGACTAGCGGGGGGAGATACGCAGTATTTT
-,TRBJ1-3,-,TRBV11-2,CASSLDPLDVGDTIYF,TGTGCCAGCAGCTTAGATCCCCTTGACGTAGGGGACACCATATATTTT